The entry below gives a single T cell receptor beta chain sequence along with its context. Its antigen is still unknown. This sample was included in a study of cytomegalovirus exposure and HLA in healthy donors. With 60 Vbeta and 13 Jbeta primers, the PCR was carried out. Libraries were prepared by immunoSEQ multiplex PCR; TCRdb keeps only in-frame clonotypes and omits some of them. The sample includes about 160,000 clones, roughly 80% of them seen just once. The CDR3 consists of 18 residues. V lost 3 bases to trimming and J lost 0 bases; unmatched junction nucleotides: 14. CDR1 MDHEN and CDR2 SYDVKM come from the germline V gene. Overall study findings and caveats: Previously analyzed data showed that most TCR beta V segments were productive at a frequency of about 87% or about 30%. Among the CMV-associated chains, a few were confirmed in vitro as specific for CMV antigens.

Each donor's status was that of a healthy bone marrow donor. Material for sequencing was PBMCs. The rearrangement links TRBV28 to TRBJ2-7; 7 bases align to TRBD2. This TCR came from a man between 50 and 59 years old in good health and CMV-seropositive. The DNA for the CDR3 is TGTGCCAGCAGTTTGTGGTTAGCGGGTGAATCCAACTCCTACGAGCAGTACTTC. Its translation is CASSLWLAGESNSYEQYF.